The TCR beta chain described here comes from a study of OX40 agonist ivuxolimab in advanced cancers. In terms of the full investigation: Ivuxolimab was an agonistic, fully human IgG2 monoclonal antibody directed against OX40 (CD134), a costimulatory receptor. In the dose-escalation cohort, around 80% of patients were male, and the mean age was around 60 years with a range of about 23 to 79. The point of sequencing TCRbeta in the periphery was to test whether ivuxolimab changed TCR sequence diversity and drove clonal T-cell expansion. The paper describes the monotherapy dose-escalation part (N ≈ 49 patients) of the phase I trial of ivuxolimab. Patients were allowed to have had prior anti-PD-1, anti-PD-L1 or anti-CTLA-4 therapy, and 30% to 40% of the dose-escalation patients had been treated with checkpoint inhibitors. Of the approximately 54 dose-escalation patients, hepatocellular carcinoma was present in roughly 19, melanoma in around 15, renal cell carcinoma in 9 and head and neck cancer in 9. Partial responses occurred in three dose-escalation patients: two with cutaneous melanoma and one with hepatocellular carcinoma. Intravenous ivuxolimab was administered to patients every 2 weeks at six dose levels: 0.01, 0.1, 0.3, 1.5, 3 and 10 mg/kg.

CDR1 and CDR2 were assigned from the germline V gene as SGHRS and YFSETQ. V lost 0 bases and J lost 1 base; the stretch between them is 7 bases long. The CDR3 runs 14 amino acids, cysteine and phenylalanine included. Only the CDR3 DNA is retained, 42 bases long and in frame from the first base. General conclusions and limits of the study: The antigen specificity of the clonally expanded peripheral T cells was not determined. Low levels of normalized T-cell clonal expansion were also shown by some nonresponding patients. After ivuxolimab, CD8+ T cells had more expanded clones than CD4+ T cells on average. In the 0.1-3.0 mg/kg groups, partial responders were among the patients with the lowest normalized peripheral clonal expansion, particularly in CD8+ T cells. At doses of 0.1 to 3.0 mg/kg, clonal expansion of both CD4+ and CD8+ T cells in blood was seen between baseline and week 6.

For sequencing of the TCRbeta CDR3 region, genomic DNA was extracted from the sorted cells. The immunoSEQ Assay was used to sequence the TCRbeta CDR3 regions. TCRdb provides this immuneACCESS table in a form limited to in-frame rearrangements. Some clones are lacking; in checked studies, under half of them reflect an unresolved V gene, and why the rest are absent is not known. Present in this sample are over 40,000 clones, around four fifths of which were seen just once. The biggest ten clones account for about 2.7% of the sample. About this clone itself: No cognate antigen has been identified for it. Within one base of it there is no much larger clone, and no base qualities were kept.

The trial excluded patients who had a history of autoimmune disease or were on systemic immunosuppression. Peripheral blood for TCR sequencing was collected from all dose cohorts at baseline, on cycle 4 day 1, and on cycle 7 day 1. Samples came from an open-label, multicenter, first-in-human phase I dose-escalation trial of ivuxolimab. Adults with locally advanced or metastatic melanoma, renal cell, hepatocellular, or head and neck squamous cell carcinoma were enrolled in the trial. CD4+ and CD8+ T cells were sorted separately from peripheral blood before TCR sequencing. The source of this sequence is an adult with an advanced solid tumor such as melanoma, head and neck, liver or kidney cancer. The rearranged chain carries TRBV5-1 and TRBJ1-1, and the D gene may be TRBD1, 5 bases matching. The sequencing here drew on CD4+ or CD8+ T cells sorted from blood, taken in a trial of the OX40 agonist ivuxolimab. The nucleotides read TGCGCCAGCAGCTTGGTAACAGGGAACACTGAAGCTTTCTTT. Translated, it gives CASSLVTGNTEAFF.